This T cell receptor (beta chain) derives from a study of response to subunit inactivated influenza vaccine. The CDR3 runs 12 residues. Trimming stripped 0 bases from V and 8 bases from J, with 10 bases between. Germline lookup yields CDR1 SQVTM and CDR2 ANQGSEA. Study-wide results and limits: The authors suggested that few new T cells are recruited per seasonal influenza vaccination.

TCRdb re-called the RT-PCR reads through MiXCR, storing one row per CDR3 protein. The sample lists roughly 760,000 distinct CDR3 sequences; approximately 21% were seen once. This clonotype showed up just a few times. As yet, its antigen is unknown. The receptor comes from a man aged 50 or older who received an inactivated influenza vaccine. This specimen consisted of PBMCs from blood, obtained roughly 5 days after vaccination. This rearrangement joins TRBV29-1 to TRBJ1-1, with D hard to call. The CDR3 region is CSVEDPSAEAFF. DNA of the CDR3: TGCAGCGTTGAAGATCCGTCGGCCGAAGCTTTCTTT.